The 17 T cell receptor beta chains below were found in one sample sequenced in a study of cytomegalovirus exposure and HLA in healthy donors. In the PCR, 60 Vbeta and 13 Jbeta primers were used. Using immunoSEQ multiplex PCR, the repertoire was profiled, and TCRdb retains in-frame clones only, with some absent. Seen here are just over 150,000 clones, approximately 81% observed once, and the top ten hold about 2.1%. Material for sequencing was PBMCs. These receptors were taken from a woman aged 18-35 years in good health and CMV-seronegative.

This clone was found a few times. The J gene is TRBJ1-1, the V gene TRBV18; 8 bases line up with TRBD1. Germline CDR1 KGHSH, CDR2 LQKENI. There are 15 residues in the CDR3. The ends lost 1 base at V and 1 base at J; junction bases unmatched: 2. The CDR3 protein is CASSPRTGPNTEAFF. DNA of the CDR3: TGTGCCAGCTCACCACGGACAGGGCCGAACACTGAAGCTTTCTTT. The variable domain in full, completed from reference TRBV18 and TRBJ1-1, reads NAGVMQNPRHLVRRRGQEARLRCSPMKGHSHVYWYRQLPEEGLKFMVYLQKENIIDESGMPKERFSAEFPKEGPSILRIQQVVRGDSAAYFCASSPRTGPNTEAFFGQGTRLTVV.

The chain joins TRBV20-1 to TRBJ2-1, with D unclear. Germline values: CDR1 DFQATT, CDR2 SNEGSKA (reference sequence). This CDR3 has 11 residues. Trimming shortened V by 0 bases and J by 10 bases, and 7 bases separated the two germline ends. For the CDR3, the DNA is TGCAGTGCTAGAGATCAGTGGGAGCAGTTCTTC. Encoded protein: CSARDQWEQFF.

The chain has TRBV5-4 and TRBJ2-7; TRBD2 matches at 13 bases. The CDR3 runs 15 residues. Germline V gene data show CDR1 as SGHNT and CDR2 as YYREEE (reference sequence). Trimming took 0 bases from V and 7 from J; bases not matched to a gene: 4. CDR3 region: CASSLGTSGSREQYF. DNA for the CDR3: TGTGCCAGCAGCTTGGGGACTAGCGGGAGTAGGGAGCAGTACTTC.

Worth noting for this clone: At one boundary the junction diverges from the germline segment, which might be a read error. The J gene is TRBJ2-2, the V gene TRBV7-9; possible D gene TRBD2, 6 bases. The V gene's germline CDR1 is SEHNR and CDR2 FQNEAQ (reference sequence). CDR3 length: 15 residues. The CDR3 loop is CSSSLGGTYTGELFF. The CDR3 DNA reads TGTTCCAGCAGCTTAGGCGGGACGTACACCGGGGAGCTGTTTTTT.

The rearrangement joins TRBV5-1 to TRBJ1-2, with D perhaps matching TRBD1 (5 bases). This CDR3 region has 13 residues. The V end was cut by 0 bases, the J end by 6 bases, with 9 bases between. CDR1 and CDR2 from the germline V gene are SGHRS and YFSETQ. The CDR3 region is CASSLAPGNGYTF. CDR3 in DNA: TGCGCCAGCAGCTTGGCCCCAGGGAATGGCTACACCTTC.

The chain combines TRBV6-5 with TRBJ2-2, with a tentative D call TRBD2 (5 bases). Germline CDR1 is MNHEY and CDR2 is SVGAGI. The ends were cut back, 2 bases at V and 5 bases at J, with 15 bases in the middle. The CDR3 loop spans 16 amino acids. CDR3 in DNA: TGTGCCAGCAGTTACATACATGAAGGAGGAACCGGGGAGCTGTTTTTT. This sequence encodes CASSYIHEGGTGELFF.

The gene calls are TRBV18 and TRBJ2-7; D remains ambiguous. Germline lookup yields CDR1 KGHSH and CDR2 LQKENI. V was clipped by 3 bases and J by 5 bases, with 20 bases between them. The CDR3 is 16 residues long. Here the CDR3 DNA reads TGTGCCAGCTCACCCAAAACCGGGTCCCTCGTCAACGAGCAGTACTTC. Encoded protein: CASSPKTGSLVNEQYF.

The chain has TRBV18 and TRBJ2-3; 7 bases map to TRBD1. The V gene's germline CDR1 is KGHSH and CDR2 LQKENI. J lost 7 bases, V lost 3 bases, and 7 bases had no gene match. This CDR3 is 14 amino acids long. The CDR3, as DNA: TGTGCCAGCTCACCCGACAGGGCCGGGAATACGCAGTATTTT. The encoded protein is CASSPDRAGNTQYF.

Of note for this clone: Within the sample, other DNA sequences also encode this same CDR3. V usage is TRBV9 and J usage is TRBJ2-3; D is unresolved. V was pared by 0 bases and J by 6 bases, with 5 bases between. CDR1 SGDLS and CDR2 YYNGEE come from the germline V gene. There are 12 residues in the CDR3. The CDR3 here is CASSVVSDTQYF. The CDR3 DNA follows: TGTGCCAGCAGCGTAGTATCTGATACGCAGTATTTT.

V is TRBV27 and J is TRBJ1-2; D possibly corresponds to TRBD1 (5 bases). There are 14 residues in the CDR3. From germline, CDR1 is MNHEY and CDR2 SMNVEV (reference sequence). The germline V and J ends were trimmed by 5 bases and 5 bases, with 15 bases remaining between them. CDR3 residues: CASSPDTGAYGYTF. The CDR3, as DNA: TGTGCCAGCAGTCCTGATACAGGCGCATATGGCTACACCTTC.

Here the CDR3 DNA reads TGTGCCAGCAGCGCGGCGGGCGGGGGCACCGGGACCCAGTACTTC. This codes for CASSAAGGGTGTQYF. V usage is TRBV7-8 and J usage is TRBJ2-5, with D tentatively TRBD2 (7 bases). Germline assignment: CDR1 SGHVS and CDR2 FQNEAQ. The CDR3 is 15 amino acids. The V end was cut by 5 bases, the J end by 7 bases, with 20 bases between.

By proportion, this clone is medium-sized. This chain connects TRBV6-4 to TRBJ2-2, with 13 bases fitting TRBD2. After removal of 4 bases from V and 5 bases from J, the junction contained 1 base not matched to a gene. The CDR3 is 15 amino acids. Per germline, CDR1 MRHNA and CDR2 SNTAGT. The CDR3 is CASSGLAGGTGELFF. CDR3 bases: TGTGCCAGCAGTGGACTAGCGGGAGGAACCGGGGAGCTGTTTTTT.

The rearrangement links TRBV5-1 to TRBJ2-5; 8 bases fit TRBD1. Near its end, the DNA agrees better with TRBJ2-7, so the J call may be wrong. Germline V gene lookup returns CDR1 SGHRS and CDR2 YFSETQ. The CDR3 loop spans 14 amino acids. The CDR3 DNA reads TGCGCCAGCAGCTTGGGCTCCGGACAGGGCGAGCAGTACTTC. It encodes CASSLGSGQGEQYF.

The genes are TRBV29-1 and TRBJ2-7; 7 bases match TRBD1. From germline, CDR1 is SQVTM and CDR2 ANQGSEA. Trimming at V came to 1 base and at J to 2 bases, leaving 8 bases not matched to a gene. This CDR3 region has 15 residues. CDR3: CSVEVQGDPTYEQYF. The CDR3 coding sequence is TGCAGCGTTGAAGTCCAGGGGGATCCTACCTACGAGCAGTACTTC.

The chain employs TRBV30 and TRBJ1-5; TRBD1 agrees at 8 bases. This CDR3 has 12 residues. Per germline, CDR1 GTSNPN and CDR2 SVGIG (reference sequence). V trimming: 5 bases; J trimming: 5 bases; junction bases outside the gene matches: 2. In DNA form, the CDR3 reads TGTGCCTGGGGACAGGGTGATCAGCCCCAGCATTTT. This codes for CAWGQGDQPQHF.

The chain combines TRBV28 with TRBJ2-2, with 8 bases fitting TRBD2. CDR1 is MDHEN and CDR2 is SYDVKM in the germline V gene. CDR3 size: 16 residues. V was pared by 5 bases and J by 7 bases, with 12 bases of the junction left unmatched. In DNA form, the CDR3 reads TGTGCCAGCAGTCGCTCGGGGGGGCCGATTGACGGGGAGCTGTTTTTT. It specifies CASSRSGGPIDGELFF.

This clone turned up a few times. The chain combines TRBV15 with TRBJ2-1; 10 positions agree with TRBD1. From germline, CDR1 is LNHNV and CDR2 YYDKDF (reference sequence). V dropped 5 bases and J dropped 4; count of bases not matched to a gene: 2. The CDR3 consists of 14 residues. CDR3 protein: CATSSGQGYNEQFF. The CDR3 region has the DNA TGTGCCACCAGCTCGGGACAGGGGTACAATGAGCAGTTCTTC.